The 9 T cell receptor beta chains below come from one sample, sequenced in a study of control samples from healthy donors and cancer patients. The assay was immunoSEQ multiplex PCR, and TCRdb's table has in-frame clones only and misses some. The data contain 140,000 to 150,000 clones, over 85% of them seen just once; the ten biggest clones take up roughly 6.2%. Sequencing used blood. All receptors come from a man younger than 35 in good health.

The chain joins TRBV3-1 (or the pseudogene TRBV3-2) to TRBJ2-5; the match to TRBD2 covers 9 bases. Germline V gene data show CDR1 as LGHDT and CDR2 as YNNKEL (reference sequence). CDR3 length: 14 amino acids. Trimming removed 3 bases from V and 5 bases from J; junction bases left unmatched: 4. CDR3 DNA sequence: TGTGCCAGCAGCCAGCGGGGGGGCGGGGAGACCCAGTACTTC. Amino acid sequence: CASSQRGGGETQYF.

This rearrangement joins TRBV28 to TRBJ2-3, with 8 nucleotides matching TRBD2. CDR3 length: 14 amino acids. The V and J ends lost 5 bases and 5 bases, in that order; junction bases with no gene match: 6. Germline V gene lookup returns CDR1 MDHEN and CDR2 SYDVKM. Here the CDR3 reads CASSNLAGQDTQYF. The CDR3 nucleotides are TGTGCCAGCAGTAACCTAGCGGGCCAAGATACGCAGTATTTT.

CDR3 residues: CASSLIIGTGNSPLHF. In DNA, the CDR3 is TGTGCCAGCAGCTTAATAATAGGAACCGGTAATTCACCCCTCCACTTT. This chain connects TRBV7-2 to TRBJ1-6; D unclear. The CDR3 runs 16 residues. Looked up from germline, CDR1 is SGHTA and CDR2 is FQGNSA. V was cut by 2 bases and J by 6 bases, with 14 bases left in between. The variable domain in full, with the rest retrieved from reference TRBV7-2 and TRBJ1-6, is GAGVSQSPSNKVTEKGKDVELRCDPISGHTALYWYRQSLGQGLEFLIYFQGNSAPDKSGLPSDRFSAERTGGSVSTLTIQRTQQEDSAVYLCASSLIIGTGNSPLHFGNGTRLTVT.

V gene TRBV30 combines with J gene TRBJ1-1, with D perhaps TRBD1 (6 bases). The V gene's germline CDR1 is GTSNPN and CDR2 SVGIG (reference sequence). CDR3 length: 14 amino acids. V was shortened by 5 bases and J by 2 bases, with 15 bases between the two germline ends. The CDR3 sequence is CAWRLRDKNTEAFF. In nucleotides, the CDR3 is TGTGCCTGGCGCCTTAGGGACAAAAACACTGAAGCTTTCTTT.

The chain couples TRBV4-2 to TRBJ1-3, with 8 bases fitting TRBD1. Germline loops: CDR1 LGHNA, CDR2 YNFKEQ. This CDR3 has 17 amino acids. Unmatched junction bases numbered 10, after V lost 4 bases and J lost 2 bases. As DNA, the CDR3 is TGTGCCAGCAGCCCTGCGCCGGACAGGGAGGCTGGAAACACCATATATTTT. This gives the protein CASSPAPDREAGNTIYF.

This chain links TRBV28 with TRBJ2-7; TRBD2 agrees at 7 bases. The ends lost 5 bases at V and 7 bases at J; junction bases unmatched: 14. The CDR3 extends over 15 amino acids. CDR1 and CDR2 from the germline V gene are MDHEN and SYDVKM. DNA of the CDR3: TGTGCCAGCAGTCGCAGCGGGGACTACGTTTGGGAGCAGTACTTC. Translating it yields CASSRSGDYVWEQYF. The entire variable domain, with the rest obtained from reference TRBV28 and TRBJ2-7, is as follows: DVKVTQSSRYLVKRTGEKVFLECVQDMDHENMFWYRQDPGLGLRLIYFSYDVKMKEKGDIPEGYSVSREKKERFSLILESASTNQTSMYLCASSRSGDYVWEQYFGPGTRLTVT.

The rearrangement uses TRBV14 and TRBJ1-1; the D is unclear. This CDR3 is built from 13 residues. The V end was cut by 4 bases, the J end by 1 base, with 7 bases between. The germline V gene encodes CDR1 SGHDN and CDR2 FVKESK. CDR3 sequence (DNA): TGTGCCAGCAGCCGGGTTAAGAACACTGAAGCTTTCTTT. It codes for CASSRVKNTEAFF. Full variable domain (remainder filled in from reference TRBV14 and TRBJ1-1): EAGVTQFPSHSVIEKGQTVTLRCDPISGHDNLYWYRRVMGKEIKFLLHFVKESKQDESGMPNNRFLAERTGGTYSTLKVQPAELEDSGVYFCASSRVKNTEAFFGQGTRLTVV.

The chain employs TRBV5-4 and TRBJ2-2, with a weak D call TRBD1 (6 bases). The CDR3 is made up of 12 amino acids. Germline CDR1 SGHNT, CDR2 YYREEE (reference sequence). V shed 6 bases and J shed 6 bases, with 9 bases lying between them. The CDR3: CASKDSPGELFF. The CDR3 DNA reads TGTGCCAGCAAGGACAGCCCCGGGGAGCTGTTTTTT.

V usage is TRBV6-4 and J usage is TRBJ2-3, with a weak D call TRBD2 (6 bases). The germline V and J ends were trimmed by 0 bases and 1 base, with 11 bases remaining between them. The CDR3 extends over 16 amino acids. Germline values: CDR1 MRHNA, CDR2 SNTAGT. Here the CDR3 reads CASSDSLGGGTDTQYF. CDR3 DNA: TGTGCCAGCAGTGACTCACTTGGAGGGGGCACAGATACGCAGTATTTT.